This T cell receptor beta chain stems from a study of blood T cells in healthy people across ages. The CDR3 length is 14 residues. Findings of the study overall: Diversity figures based on one million T cells were deemed too low. Significant beta diversity loss was already apparent by age about 42, declining roughly linearly.

Primers used in a second PCR of about 7 to 11 cycles were a sample-barcoded 5' primer and a J-beta primer mix. Each cDNA molecule carried a tag from a template-switch adaptor that contained 12 random nucleotides. Sequencing yielded, for each sample, at least 3 million paired-end reads carrying CDR3. TCRdb re-called the 5' RACE reads through MiXCR, storing one row per CDR3 protein. This table holds about 290,000 distinct CDR3 sequences, 27% found once. With respect to this clonotype: What it binds is not known.

The TCR was taken from a woman aged 70-85 years in good health. The rearrangement uses TRBV12-3 or TRBV12-4 and TRBJ2-1; 8 bases map to TRBD2. The J call is doubtful: the DNA matches TRBJ2-7 better. Sequences were obtained from blood. CDR3: CASTRAGVAHEQYF. The CDR3 DNA follows: TGTGCCAGCACACGAGCGGGAGTAGCCCACGAGCAGTACTTC.